This record concerns one T cell receptor (beta chain) sequence. The antigen remains undetermined. This sample is drawn from a study of vaccination and CD4 T cells after COVID-19. Sample treatment: roughly 10-day PBMC culture with coronavirus spike peptide pools or control peptides (ViraFEST assay). ViraFEST stimulated the growth of antigen-specific T cells using peptide pools and subsequently profiled their TCRs by sequencing. This CDR3 has 13 residues. V was clipped by 2 bases and J by 4 bases, with 6 bases between them. Germline V gene data show CDR1 as SGHTA and CDR2 as FQGNSA. With the Oncomine TCR Beta short-read assay, DNA from cultured CD4+ T cells was sequenced. It was cultured CD4+ T cells from which genomic DNA was extracted. TCRdb reprocessed the PCR reads via MiXCR and lists one record per CDR3 protein. This table has nearly 15,000 distinct CDR3 sequences, about 53% appearing once.

This clonotype was sampled from a human donor who had recovered from COVID-19. The input for sequencing was CD4+ T cells from blood, cultured in vitro, taken before SARS-CoV-2 vaccination. This chain links TRBV7-2 with TRBJ2-1; D remains unclear. CDR3 coding DNA: TGTGCCAGCAGCTTAAACCCTTACAATGAGCAGTTCTTC. Protein: CASSLNPYNEQFF.